The 7 T cell receptor beta chains in this list originate from one sample, sequenced in a study of T cells in Graves' hyperthyroidism and ophthalmopathy. Using RNA transcripts as the source, TCR beta CDR3 regions were amplified. The TCR CDR3 first-round RT-PCR relied on the HTBI primer set. TCRdb re-derived calls from the multiplex PCR reads in MiXCR, one entry per CDR3 protein. Here the sample spans approximately 520,000 distinct CDR3 sequences, around 21% being singletons. The sequenced sample was blood. These receptors all come from a man aged 18 to 29 with Graves' hyperthyroidism.

On this clonotype: This may come from a read error, since a much larger clone is one base off. The chain carries TRBV4-1 and TRBJ2-5; D assignment may be TRBD1 or TRBD2 (6 bases each). The CDR3 is 16 residues long. Germline loops: CDR1 MGHRA, CDR2 YSYEKL. The V gene lost 0 bases and the J gene lost 8 bases, with 19 bases spanning the gap. Here the CDR3 DNA reads TGCGCCAGCAGCCAAGATGGAGGGGGGACCGCGGATACCCAGTACTTC. Encoded protein: CASSQDGGGTADTQYF.

This clonotype was seen ten or more times. This chain uses TRBV12-3 or TRBV12-4 with TRBJ2-5; D may be TRBD1 (6 bases). This CDR3 comprises 14 residues. The V gene lost 8 bases and the J gene lost 0 bases, with 13 bases spanning the gap. The CDR3 DNA reads TGTGCCAGCGCGAACAGGGATAACCAAGAGACCCAGTACTTC. It is translated as CASANRDNQETQYF.

In this sample, this clonotype turned up many times. The chain combines TRBV12-3 or TRBV12-4 with TRBJ2-7, with TRBD2 as a possible D gene (6 bases). There are 13 residues in the CDR3. Trimming removed 2 bases from V and 8 bases from J, with 13 bases in between. Here the CDR3 reads CASSLYGGQQQYF. Written as DNA, the CDR3 is TGTGCCAGCAGTTTATACGGGGGTCAGCAGCAGTACTTC.

This clonotype occurred many times. The V call is TRBV7-2, the J call TRBJ2-5; 8 bases fit TRBD2. The V gene end was trimmed by 1 base and the J gene end by 2 bases; junction bases not matched to a gene: 0. CDR1 SGHTA and CDR2 FQGNSA come from the germline V gene. There are 14 residues in the CDR3. This chain's CDR3 is CASSLGGGQETQYF. CDR3 DNA sequence: TGTGCCAGCAGCTTAGGCGGGGGGCAAGAGACCCAGTACTTC.

This clonotype was found many times. The V call is TRBV6-5, the J call TRBJ1-2; 7 bases fit TRBD1. V shed 6 bases and J 3 bases; nucleotides not matched to a gene: 4. The length of the CDR3 is 13 residues. Germline V gene data show CDR1 as MNHEY and CDR2 as SVGAGI. CDR3 DNA sequence: TGTGCCAGCAGGGGACAGTCGTACTATGGCTACACCTTC. Residues: CASRGQSYYGYTF.

Concerning this clonotype: This may come from a read error, since a much larger clone is one base off. As the CDR3 is not closed by the conserved phenylalanine or tryptophan, this likely results from a read error. This sequence joins TRBV20-1 and TRBJ1-5; possible D gene TRBD1, 5 bases. Germline CDR1 DFQATT, CDR2 SNEGSKA (reference sequence). The CDR3 length is 18 residues. The V end was cut by 3 bases, the J end by 0 bases, with 21 bases between. The CDR3 is CSARKRGTDTYSNQPQHL. CDR3 bases: TGCAGTGCTAGGAAACGGGGGACCGATACATATAGCAATCAGCCCCAGCATCTT.

This clonotype has at least ten counts. V gene TRBV6-2 or TRBV6-3 combines with J gene TRBJ2-7; 8 bases align to TRBD2. CDR1 and CDR2 from the germline V gene are MNHEY and SVGEGT. The CDR3 totals 14 residues. With V trimmed by 7 bases and J by 2 bases, 7 bases remained unmatched. Here the CDR3 DNA reads TGTGCCAGCACGGGGGGGGGATCTCCCTACGAGCAGTACTTC. Its protein product is CASTGGGSPYEQYF.